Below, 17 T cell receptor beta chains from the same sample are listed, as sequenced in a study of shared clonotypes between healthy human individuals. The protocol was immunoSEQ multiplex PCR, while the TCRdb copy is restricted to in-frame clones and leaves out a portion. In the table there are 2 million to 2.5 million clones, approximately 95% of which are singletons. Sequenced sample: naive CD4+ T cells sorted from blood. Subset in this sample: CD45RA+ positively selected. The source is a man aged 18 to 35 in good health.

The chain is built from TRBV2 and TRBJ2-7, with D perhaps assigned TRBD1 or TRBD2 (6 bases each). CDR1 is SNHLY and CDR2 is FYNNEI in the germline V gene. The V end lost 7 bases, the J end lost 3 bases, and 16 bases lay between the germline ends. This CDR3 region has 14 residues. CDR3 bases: TGTGCCAGCAATATCGAACAGGGAGGCTACGAGCAGTACTTC. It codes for CASNIEQGGYEQYF.

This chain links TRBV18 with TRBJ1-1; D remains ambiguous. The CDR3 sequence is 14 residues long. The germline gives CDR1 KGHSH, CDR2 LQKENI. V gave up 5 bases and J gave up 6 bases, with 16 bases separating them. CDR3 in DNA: TGTGCCAGCTCATCCACCGAGTCCGGGGCTGAAGCTTTCTTT. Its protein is CASSSTESGAEAFF.

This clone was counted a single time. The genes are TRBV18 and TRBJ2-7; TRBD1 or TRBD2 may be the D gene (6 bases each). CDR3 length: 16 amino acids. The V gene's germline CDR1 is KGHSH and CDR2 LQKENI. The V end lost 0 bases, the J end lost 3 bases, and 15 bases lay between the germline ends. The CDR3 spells CASSPPVGGHRYEQYF. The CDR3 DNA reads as TGTGCCAGCTCACCACCGGTGGGGGGACACCGCTACGAGCAGTACTTC.

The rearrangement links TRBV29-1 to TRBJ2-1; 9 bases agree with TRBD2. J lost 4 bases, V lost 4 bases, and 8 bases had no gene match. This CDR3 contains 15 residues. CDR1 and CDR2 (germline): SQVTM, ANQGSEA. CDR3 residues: CSVVSLAGTYNEQFF. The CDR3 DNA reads TGCAGCGTTGTTTCCCTAGCGGGGACTTACAATGAGCAGTTCTTC.

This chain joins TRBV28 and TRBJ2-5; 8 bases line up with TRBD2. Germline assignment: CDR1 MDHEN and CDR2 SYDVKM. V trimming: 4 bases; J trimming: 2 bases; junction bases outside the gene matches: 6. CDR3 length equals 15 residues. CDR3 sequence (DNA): TGTGCCAGCAGTTCGGGACTAGTAGGGCAAGAGACCCAGTACTTC. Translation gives CASSSGLVGQETQYF.

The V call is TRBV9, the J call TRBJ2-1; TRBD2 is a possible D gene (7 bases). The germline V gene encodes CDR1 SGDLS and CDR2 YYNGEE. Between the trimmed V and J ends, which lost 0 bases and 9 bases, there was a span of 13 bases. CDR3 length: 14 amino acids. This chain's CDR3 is CASSVAPGGREQFF. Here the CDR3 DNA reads TGTGCCAGCAGCGTAGCTCCGGGGGGCCGTGAGCAGTTCTTC.

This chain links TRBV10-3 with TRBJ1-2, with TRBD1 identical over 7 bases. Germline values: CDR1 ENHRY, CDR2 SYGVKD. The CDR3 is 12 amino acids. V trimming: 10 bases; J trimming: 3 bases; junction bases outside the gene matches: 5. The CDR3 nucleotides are TGTGCCACTTACGGGACAGACTATGGCTACACCTTC. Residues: CATYGTDYGYTF.

The CDR3 DNA sequence: TGCGCCAGCAAGACGGGGGCCCAAGGCGAGCAGTTCTTC. It specifies CASKTGAQGEQFF. This chain links TRBV5-1 with TRBJ2-1; D is possibly TRBD1 or TRBD2 (6 bases each). CDR1 SGHRS and CDR2 YFSETQ come from the germline V gene. CDR3 length equals 13 residues. Trimming stripped 6 bases from V and 10 bases from J, with 17 bases between.

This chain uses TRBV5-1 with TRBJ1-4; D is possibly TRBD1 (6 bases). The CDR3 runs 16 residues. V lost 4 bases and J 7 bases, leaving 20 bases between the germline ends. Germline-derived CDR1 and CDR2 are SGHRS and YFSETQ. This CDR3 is CASSQNPQGAGEKLFF. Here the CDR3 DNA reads TGCGCCAGCAGCCAAAATCCACAGGGCGCTGGTGAAAAACTGTTTTTT.

In DNA form, the CDR3 reads TGCGCCAGCAGCTGGACGAGGGTTACTGAAGCTTTCTTT. It encodes CASSWTRVTEAFF. The chain couples TRBV5-1 to TRBJ1-1; no reliable D call. This CDR3 region has 13 residues. Trimming stripped 3 bases from V and 5 bases from J, with 11 bases between. Germline lookup yields CDR1 SGHRS and CDR2 YFSETQ.

CDR3: CSVEDTVNTEAFF. In DNA, the CDR3 is TGCAGCGTTGAAGATACCGTGAACACTGAAGCTTTCTTT. This chain links TRBV29-1 with TRBJ1-1; D gene unclear. Germline values: CDR1 SQVTM, CDR2 ANQGSEA. V was shortened by 0 bases and J by 0 bases, with 5 bases between the two germline ends. This CDR3 region has 13 residues.

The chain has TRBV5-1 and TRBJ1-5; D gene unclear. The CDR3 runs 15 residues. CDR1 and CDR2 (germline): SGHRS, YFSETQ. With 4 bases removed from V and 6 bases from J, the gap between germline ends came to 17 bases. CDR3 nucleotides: TGCGCCAGCAGCCCTGGGGAAGGTGGAGGTCAGCCCCAGCATTTT. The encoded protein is CASSPGEGGGQPQHF. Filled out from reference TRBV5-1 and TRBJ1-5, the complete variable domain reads KAGVTQTPRYLIKTRGQQVTLSCSPISGHRSVSWYQQTPGQGLQFLFEYFSETQRNKGNFPGRFSGRQFSNSRSEMNVSTLELGDSALYLCASSPGEGGGQPQHFGDGTRLSIL.

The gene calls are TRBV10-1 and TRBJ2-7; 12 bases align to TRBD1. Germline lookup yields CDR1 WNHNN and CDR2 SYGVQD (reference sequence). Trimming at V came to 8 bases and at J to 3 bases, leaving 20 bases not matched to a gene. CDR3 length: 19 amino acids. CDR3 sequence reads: CASHLHPGTGGLSDYEQYF. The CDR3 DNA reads TGCGCCAGCCATCTCCACCCCGGGACAGGGGGCTTGTCGGACTACGAGCAGTACTTC.

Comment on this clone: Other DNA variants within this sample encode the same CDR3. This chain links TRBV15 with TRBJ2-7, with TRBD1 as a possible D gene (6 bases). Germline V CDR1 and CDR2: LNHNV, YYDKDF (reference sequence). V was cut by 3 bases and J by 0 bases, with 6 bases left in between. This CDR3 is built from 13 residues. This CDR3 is CATSRDSSYEQYF. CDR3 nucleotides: TGTGCCACCAGCAGGGACAGCTCCTACGAGCAGTACTTC.

CDR3 sequence reads: CASRQGGGEQYF. For the CDR3, the DNA is TGTGCCAGCAGACAGGGCGGGGGGGAGCAGTACTTC. The chain joins TRBV6-5 to TRBJ2-7, with TRBD2 matching 8 bases. There are 12 residues in the CDR3. Looked up from germline, CDR1 is MNHEY and CDR2 is SVGAGI. V lost 6 bases and J lost 7; bases outside the gene matches: 5.

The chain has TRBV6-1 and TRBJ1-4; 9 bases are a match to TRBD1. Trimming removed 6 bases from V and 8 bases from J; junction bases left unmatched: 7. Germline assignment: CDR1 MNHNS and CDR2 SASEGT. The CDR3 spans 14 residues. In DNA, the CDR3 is TGTGCCAGCAGGTCCGGGACAGGGTTCGAAAAACTGTTTTTT. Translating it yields CASRSGTGFEKLFF.

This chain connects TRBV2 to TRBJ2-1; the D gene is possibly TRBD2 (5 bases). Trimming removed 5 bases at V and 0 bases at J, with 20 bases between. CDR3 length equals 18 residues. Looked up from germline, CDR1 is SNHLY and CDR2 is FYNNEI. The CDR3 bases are TGTGCCAGCAGTCGTGATTGGAGCGGATCGAGCTCCTACAATGAGCAGTTCTTC. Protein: CASSRDWSGSSSYNEQFF.